The subject of this entry is one T cell receptor beta chain. Its antigen remains unidentified. The data were taken from a study of cytomegalovirus exposure and HLA in healthy donors. Study-level background: Around 85 million unique TCR sequences came from HLA-typed donors in an early release. Assignment to the Caucasian-associated ancestry cluster applied to 75% to 85% of the roughly 410 genotyped donors.

Germline V CDR1 and CDR2: SGDLS, YYNGEE. V was pared by 0 bases and J by 0 bases, with 6 bases between. The CDR3 has 15 amino acids. A multiplex PCR was run with 60 Vbeta primers and 13 Jbeta primers. Data came from immunoSEQ multiplex PCR; TCRdb stores just in-frame clones and leaves some out. The sample records some 140,000 clones, 70% to 80% being singletons. Study-level findings and limits: A link between a missense DCLRE1C variant and TCR beta V- and J-gene trimming emerged from a later analysis. Data from an earlier analysis indicated that most TCR beta V segments were productive either about 87% or about 30% of the time.

This clonotype originated in a female donor in good health and CMV-seronegative. The chain is built from TRBV9 and TRBJ2-2; possible D gene TRBD2, 5 bases. Sample: PBMCs. The CDR3 coding sequence is TGTGCCAGCAGCGTAGCCGGGACGAACACCGGGGAGCTGTTTTTT. It specifies CASSVAGTNTGELFF.